These 22 T cell receptor beta chains originate from one sample sequenced in a study of OX40 agonist ivuxolimab in advanced cancers. Data came from immunoSEQ multiplex PCR; TCRdb stores just in-frame clones and leaves some out. Here the sample spans tens of thousands of clones, 80% being singletons. Source: CD4+ or CD8+ T cells sorted from blood, taken in a trial of the OX40 agonist ivuxolimab. These receptors all stem from an adult with an advanced solid tumor such as melanoma, head and neck, liver or kidney cancer.

The CDR3 sequence is CATPSGGNTGELFF. DNA of the CDR3: TGTGCCACCCCTAGCGGGGGGAACACCGGGGAGCTGTTTTTT. This chain joins TRBV19 and TRBJ2-2; 10 bases fit TRBD2. Germline values: CDR1 LNHDA, CDR2 SQIVND (reference sequence). The CDR3 runs 14 residues. With V trimmed by 10 bases and J by 1 base, 3 bases remained unmatched.

This chain connects TRBV5-1 to TRBJ2-7, with unresolved D. The V and J ends lost 6 bases and 2 bases respectively, with 9 bases between them. The CDR3 is 12 residues long. Germline lookup yields CDR1 SGHRS and CDR2 YFSETQ. DNA of the CDR3: TGCGCCAGCAACGGAGAAACCTACGAGCAGTACTTC. Translating it yields CASNGETYEQYF. Filled out from reference TRBV5-1 and TRBJ2-7, the complete variable domain reads KAGVTQTPRYLIKTRGQQVTLSCSPISGHRSVSWYQQTPGQGLQFLFEYFSETQRNKGNFPGRFSGRQFSNSRSEMNVSTLELGDSALYLCASNGETYEQYFGPGTRLTVT.

V is TRBV29-1 and J is TRBJ2-3; 10 positions match TRBD1. Losses at the gene ends were 6 bases for V and 4 bases for J; bases not matched to a gene: 4. Germline CDR1 reads SQVTM; CDR2 reads ANQGSEA. The CDR3 has 13 amino acids. The CDR3 loop is CSVRTGGADTQYF. DNA for the CDR3: TGCAGCGTGAGGACAGGGGGGGCAGATACGCAGTATTTT.

This chain connects TRBV5-1 to TRBJ2-3; D not resolved. Trimming removed 1 base from V and 0 bases from J, with 12 bases in between. The CDR3 has 16 amino acids. CDR1 is SGHRS, CDR2 YFSETQ, per germline. CDR3 sequence reads: CASSLSVSPSTDTQYF. Written as DNA, the CDR3 is TGCGCCAGCAGCTTGTCAGTGTCCCCTAGCACAGATACGCAGTATTTT.

This clone was seen a few times. This chain uses TRBV15 with TRBJ2-1, with 9 bases identical to TRBD2. CDR1 and CDR2 from the germline V gene are LNHNV and YYDKDF (reference sequence). Trimming cost V 6 bases and J 2 bases; bases outside gene matches: 5. The CDR3 has 15 residues. For the CDR3, the DNA is TGTGCCACCAGTCAAACTAGCGGGCCCTACAATGAGCAGTTCTTC. It codes for CATSQTSGPYNEQFF. Supplemented by reference TRBV15 and TRBJ2-1, the full variable domain reads DAMVIQNPRYQVTQFGKPVTLSCSQTLNHNVMYWYQQKSSQAPKLLFHYYDKDFNNEADTPDNFQSRRPNTSFCFLDIRSPGLGDTAMYLCATSQTSGPYNEQFFGPGTRLTVL.

This chain links TRBV9 with TRBJ2-7; D unclear. Germline V gene lookup returns CDR1 SGDLS and CDR2 YYNGEE. V was clipped by 5 bases and J by 0 bases, with 15 bases between them. This CDR3 is 15 amino acids long. As DNA, the CDR3 is TGTGCCAGCAGTCGTAACACTTGGAACTCCTACGAGCAGTACTTC. Encoded protein: CASSRNTWNSYEQYF.

The genes are TRBV15 and TRBJ2-3; D not certain. Germline V gives CDR1 LNHNV, CDR2 YYDKDF (reference sequence). V was pared by 0 bases and J by 0 bases, with 7 bases between. The CDR3 extends over 15 amino acids. In DNA, the CDR3 is TGTGCCACCAGCAGAGATATGCAGAGCACAGATACGCAGTATTTT. Its protein product is CATSRDMQSTDTQYF.

This chain connects TRBV2 to TRBJ1-5; 8 nucleotides agree with TRBD1. V lost 3 bases, J lost 2 bases, and 3 bases stayed unmatched. Germline CDR1 and CDR2: SNHLY and FYNNEI. The CDR3 has 15 amino acids. CDR3 coding DNA: TGTGCCAGCAGTGATTGGACAGGGCGCAATCAGCCCCAGCATTTT. Translating it yields CASSDWTGRNQPQHF.

In its sample, this clone was seen a few times. This chain joins TRBV28 and TRBJ2-3; TRBD2 agrees at 10 bases. This CDR3 comprises 15 residues. V lost 8 bases, J lost 0 bases, and 5 bases stayed unmatched. CDR1 MDHEN and CDR2 SYDVKM come from the germline V gene. This chain's CDR3 is CASEEAGGSTDTQYF. The CDR3 nucleotides read TGTGCCAGCGAGGAAGCGGGAGGGAGCACAGATACGCAGTATTTT.

This clone has only a few counts. The chain employs TRBV6-1 and TRBJ2-5; 12 nucleotides match TRBD2. Germline V CDR1 and CDR2: MNHNS, SASEGT. Trimming removed 6 bases from V and 4 bases from J; junction bases left unmatched: 6. This CDR3 region has 15 residues. The CDR3 here is CASRETSGRIETQYF. The CDR3 DNA sequence: TGTGCCAGCAGGGAGACTAGCGGGAGAATAGAGACCCAGTACTTC.

V is TRBV6-5 and J is TRBJ2-5; TRBD1 or TRBD2 may be the D gene (5 bases each). Per the germline V gene, CDR1 is MNHEY and CDR2 is SVGAGI. The CDR3 contains 15 residues. Trimming pared 2 bases from V and 7 bases from J, leaving 17 bases between. The chain's CDR3 is CASSYGGGGKGTQYF. The CDR3 nucleotides read TGTGCCAGCAGTTACGGGGGTGGTGGTAAAGGGACCCAGTACTTC.

V is TRBV6-1 and J is TRBJ1-5, with TRBD1 as a possible D gene (5 bases). Trimming removed 6 bases at V and 13 bases at J, with 25 bases between. The CDR3 length is 15 residues. Per the germline V gene, CDR1 is MNHNS and CDR2 is SASEGT. This CDR3 reads CASSAEGAQGTAQHF. The CDR3 coding sequence is TGTGCCAGCAGCGCCGAAGGGGCCCAGGGAACAGCTCAGCATTTT.

The chain employs TRBV5-1 and TRBJ1-4, with 9 bases matching TRBD1. This CDR3 region has 14 residues. V lost 0 bases to trimming and J lost 7 bases; unmatched junction nucleotides: 1. CDR1 SGHRS and CDR2 YFSETQ come from the germline V gene. The CDR3 protein is CASSLDRGLEKLFF. The CDR3 DNA is TGCGCCAGCAGCTTGGACAGGGGGCTTGAAAAACTGTTTTTT.

This chain joins TRBV6-1 and TRBJ1-4, with 7 bases identical to TRBD1. Per the germline V gene, CDR1 is MNHNS and CDR2 is SASEGT. After removal of 6 bases from V and 7 bases from J, the junction contained 8 bases not matched to a gene. The CDR3 length is 14 residues. CDR3 residues: CASSDTGEGEKLFF. CDR3 sequence (DNA): TGTGCCAGCAGCGACACAGGGGAGGGTGAAAAACTGTTTTTT.

This chain links TRBV15 with TRBJ1-1; D gene ambiguous. Germline assignment: CDR1 LNHNV and CDR2 YYDKDF (reference sequence). V was cut by 0 bases and J by 0 bases, with 14 bases left in between. There are 17 residues in the CDR3. The CDR3 loop reads CATSRDLQPPMNTEAFF. CDR3 nucleotides: TGTGCCACCAGCAGAGATTTGCAACCCCCTATGAACACTGAAGCTTTCTTT.

This chain uses TRBV12-5 with TRBJ1-1, with a tentative D call TRBD1 (6 bases). Between the trimmed V and J ends, which lost 2 bases and 11 bases, there was a span of 21 bases. Per the germline V gene, CDR1 is LGHNT and CDR2 is FRNRAP. This CDR3 is 15 amino acids long. CDR3 nucleotide sequence: TGTGCTAGTGGTTTGCCCGGGGGACAAGGTTCCGCGGCTTTCTTT. Protein sequence: CASGLPGGQGSAAFF.

The V and J genes are TRBV7-9 and TRBJ2-5; D is possibly TRBD1 or TRBD2 (5 bases each). The length of the CDR3 is 15 residues. CDR1 is SEHNR and CDR2 is FQNEAQ in the germline V gene (reference sequence). V lost 6 bases to trimming and J lost 3 bases, with 17 bases between them. Here the CDR3 reads CASSSGAGTEETQYF. CDR3 DNA sequence: TGTGCCAGCAGTTCCGGCGCAGGGACGGAAGAGACCCAGTACTTC. Full variable domain (outside the CDR3, taken from reference TRBV7-9 and TRBJ2-5): DTGVSQNPRHKITKRGQNVTFRCDPISEHNRLYWYRQTLGQGPEFLTYFQNEAQLEKSRLLSDRFSAERPKGSFSTLEIQRTEQGDSAMYLCASSSGAGTEETQYFGPGTRLLVL.

The chain employs TRBV7-7 and TRBJ2-5, with D unresolved. In germline, CDR1 is SSHAT, CDR2 FNYEAQ (reference sequence). This CDR3 has 13 residues. V was shortened by 3 bases and J by 5 bases, with 10 bases between the two germline ends. The CDR3 here is CASSFERLETQYF. In DNA, the CDR3 is TGTGCCAGCAGCTTTGAGAGGTTGGAGACCCAGTACTTC. Combining the CDR3 with reference TRBV7-7 and TRBJ2-5 gives the whole variable domain GAGVSQSPRYKVTKRGQDVTLRCDPISSHATLYWYQQALGQGPEFLTYFNYEAQPDKSGLPSDRFSAERPEGSISTLTIQRTEQRDSAMYRCASSFERLETQYFGPGTRLLVL.

The V call is TRBV6-1, the J call TRBJ2-5, with D possibly TRBD1 on 7 matching bases. V lost 7 bases and J lost 5, with 17 bases in between. The germline V gene encodes CDR1 MNHNS and CDR2 SASEGT. The CDR3 covers 14 residues. CDR3 nucleotides: TGTGCCAGCATACAGGGGCGAGCGGGCGAGACCCAGTACTTC. Protein product: CASIQGRAGETQYF.

The chain combines TRBV6-4 with TRBJ1-6; perhaps TRBD1 as D (6 bases). V lost 3 bases to trimming and J lost 10 bases, with 10 bases between them. The CDR3 contains 13 residues. The germline V gene encodes CDR1 MRHNA and CDR2 SNTAGT. CDR3 amino acids: CASSEQGYSPLHF. The DNA for the CDR3 is TGTGCCAGCAGTGAACAGGGCTACTCACCCCTCCACTTT.

In its sample, this clone was seen a few times. The chain links TRBV6-1 to TRBJ2-7, with D perhaps assigned TRBD1 or TRBD2 (5 bases each). Germline CDR1 MNHNS, CDR2 SASEGT. The CDR3 totals 15 residues. Trimming took off 6 bases at V and 3 bases at J, with 18 bases between the two ends. CDR3 nucleotide sequence: TGTGCCAGCAGCATATCCGGGACGGCTGTCTACGAGCAGTACTTC. It translates to CASSISGTAVYEQYF.

This chain uses TRBV2 with TRBJ1-5; D is unclear. V was trimmed by 7 bases and J by 0 bases, leaving 10 bases between them. CDR1 and CDR2 (germline): SNHLY, FYNNEI. The CDR3 extends over 14 amino acids. For the CDR3, the DNA is TGTGCCAGCAAAGGCGGGTATAGCAATCAGCCCCAGCATTTT. Translated, it gives CASKGGYSNQPQHF.